Sequencing of this T cell receptor (beta chain) was carried out in a study of T-cell memory formation after mild COVID-19. Study outcomes and limitations: Clones shrinking between day 15 and 85 showed a balanced CD4/CD8 split, and those that grew later tilted toward CD4+. What remained unconfirmed was the SARS-CoV-2 specificity of second-wave clones peaking on day 37. A subset of responding clones appeared in pre-infection memory, suggesting cross-reactive memory joined.

Using its own MiXCR run on the 5' RACE reads, TCRdb lists one record per CDR3 protein. The sample holds hundreds of thousands of distinct CDR3 sequences, roughly 20% seen once. This clonotype was counted only a few times. Its matching antigen is unknown. Germline CDR1 ENHRY, CDR2 SYGVKD. CDR3 size: 14 residues. Trimming removed 6 bases from V and 1 base from J; junction bases left unmatched: 5. The TCR comes from an adult woman who had mild COVID-19 (a few samples of this study predate the infection). Cell type and time point are not known. Sequenced input: PBMCs or a T cell subset sorted from them (not recorded which). The V gene is TRBV10-3, the J gene TRBJ2-7, with TRBD1 matching over 8 bases. The CDR3 is CAIRRDRSSYEQYF. CDR3 DNA sequence: TGTGCCATCAGGCGGGACAGGAGTTCCTACGAGCAGTACTTC.